A single sample is the source of the 10 T cell receptor beta chains below, sequenced in a study of patients and donors after allogeneic stem cell transplantation. Each CDR3 protein gets one entry after TCRdb re-called the RT-PCR reads with MiXCR. This table holds 920,000 or so distinct CDR3 sequences, 15% to 20% found once. Sequenced sample: blood, either unsorted or a sorted T cell fraction (not recorded which). Receptor source: a human donor who was either an allogeneic HSCT recipient or a stem cell or donor lymphocyte infusion donor (not recorded which). It is not recorded whose cells these are; they may come from a transplant donor.

This clonotype was picked up a small number of times. The J gene is TRBJ2-5, the V gene TRBV6-2 or TRBV6-3; D might be TRBD1 (6 bases). CDR3 size: 12 residues. V dropped 7 bases and J dropped 4 bases, with 10 bases sitting between them. Germline CDR1 and CDR2: MNHEY and SVGEGT. Written as DNA, the CDR3 is TGTGCCAGCAACAGGGTCGGAGAGACCCAGTACTTC. This encodes CASNRVGETQYF.

Only a few counts were recorded for this clonotype. The CDR3 DNA sequence: TGTGCCAGCAGCTTATACTTCCTACAGGGGGACACTGAAGCTTTCTTT. This encodes CASSLYFLQGDTEAFF. The chain links TRBV12-3 or TRBV12-4 to TRBJ1-1, with 8 bases that match TRBD1. With V trimmed by 6 bases and J by 3 bases, 12 bases remained unmatched. CDR3 length: 16 residues.

The genes are TRBV6-5 and TRBJ2-7, with D tentatively TRBD1 or TRBD2 (5 bases each). The germline V gene encodes CDR1 MNHEY and CDR2 SVGAGI. Trimming shortened V by 2 bases and J by 2 bases, and 13 bases separated the two germline ends. This CDR3 region has 15 residues. CDR3 DNA sequence: TGTGCCAGCAGTTACGTCCGGCAGGGACCCTACGAGCAGTACTTC. Its translation is CASSYVRQGPYEQYF.

V usage is TRBV18 and J usage is TRBJ1-1; D ambiguous. V lost 3 bases, J lost 2 bases, and 10 bases lay in between. The CDR3 runs to 14 residues. Germline V gives CDR1 KGHSH, CDR2 LQKENI. Here the CDR3 DNA reads TGTGCCAGCTCACCCTCCGGGGATAACACTGAAGCTTTCTTT. This gives the protein CASSPSGDNTEAFF.

The chain joins TRBV12-3 or TRBV12-4 to TRBJ2-1; D assignment may be TRBD1 or TRBD2 (5 bases each). V lost 5 bases to trimming and J lost 4 bases, with 15 bases between them. The CDR3 is 15 residues long. In DNA form, the CDR3 reads TGTGCCAGCAGTCCGCGAAGCGGACAATACAATGAGCAGTTCTTC. Its protein product is CASSPRSGQYNEQFF.

This chain links TRBV30 with TRBJ1-6; the match to TRBD1 covers 9 bases. The V gene's germline CDR1 is GTSNPN and CDR2 SVGIG (reference sequence). J lost 10 bases, V lost 3 bases, and 7 bases had no gene match. The CDR3 covers 14 residues. The CDR3 sequence is CAWRDRGGDSPLHF. The CDR3 DNA follows: TGTGCCTGGAGGGACAGGGGCGGTGACTCACCCCTCCACTTT.

This clonotype was observed a handful of times. The CDR3: CASSGSGVNTEAFF. The CDR3 DNA sequence: TGTGCCAGCAGCGGCTCCGGGGTAAACACTGAAGCTTTCTTT. The J gene is TRBJ1-1, the V gene TRBV7-9, with unresolved D. Trimming removed 5 bases at V and 2 bases at J, with 12 bases between. Germline CDR1 reads SEHNR; CDR2 reads FQNEAQ (reference sequence). This CDR3 contains 14 residues.

V gene TRBV2 combines with J gene TRBJ1-6; D is perhaps TRBD1 (6 bases). The germline V gene has CDR1 SNHLY and CDR2 FYNNEI. Between the trimmed V and J ends, which lost 2 bases and 9 bases, there was a span of 14 bases. This CDR3 is 15 amino acids long. DNA of the CDR3: TGTGCCAGCAGTGAATGGGGACACGGTGGTTCACCCCTCCACTTT. Its translation is CASSEWGHGGSPLHF.

This clonotype appeared a few times. The chain recombines TRBV19 with TRBJ2-3; no firm D call. The CDR3 loop spans 14 amino acids. Germline V gives CDR1 LNHDA, CDR2 SQIVND (reference sequence). Trimming pared 6 bases from V and 1 base from J, leaving 11 bases between. CDR3 coding DNA: TGTGCCAGTAGCCCCGACTGGCGCACAGATACGCAGTATTTT. Amino acids: CASSPDWRTDTQYF.

V and J are TRBV19 and TRBJ1-5, with a possible D match to TRBD1 (5 bases). The CDR3 contains 15 residues. Trimming removed 11 bases from V and 4 bases from J, with 21 bases in between. Germline lookup yields CDR1 LNHDA and CDR2 SQIVND (reference sequence). The CDR3 is CAVRGRGDGNQPQHF. DNA of the CDR3: TGTGCCGTGAGGGGACGAGGGGACGGAAATCAGCCCCAGCATTTT. The whole variable domain, filled in from reference TRBV19 and TRBJ1-5, reads DGGITQSPKYLFRKEGQNVTLSCEQNLNHDAMYWYRQDPGQGLRLIYYSQIVNDFQKGDIAEGYSVSREKKESFPLTVTSAQKNPTAFYLCAVRGRGDGNQPQHFGDGTRLSIL.